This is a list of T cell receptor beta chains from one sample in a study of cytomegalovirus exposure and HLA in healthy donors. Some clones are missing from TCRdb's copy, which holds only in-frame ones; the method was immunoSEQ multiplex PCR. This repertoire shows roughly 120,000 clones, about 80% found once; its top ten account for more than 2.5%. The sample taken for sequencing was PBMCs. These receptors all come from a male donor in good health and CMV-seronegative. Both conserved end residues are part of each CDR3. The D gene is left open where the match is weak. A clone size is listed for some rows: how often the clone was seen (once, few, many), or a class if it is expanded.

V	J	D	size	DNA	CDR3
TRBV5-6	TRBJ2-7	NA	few	TGTGCCAGCAGCCGGGCAGGGGGGAGGAGCTCCTACGAGCAGTACTTC	CASSRAGGRSSYEQYF
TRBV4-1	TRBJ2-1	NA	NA	TGCGCCAGCAGCCAAGGCCCTACAGGGTTCTACAATGAGCAGTTCTTC	CASSQGPTGFYNEQFF
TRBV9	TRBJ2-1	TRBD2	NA	TGTGCCAGCAGCCTCCGGGGGGGACAAAACAATGAGCAGTTCTTC	CASSLRGGQNNEQFF
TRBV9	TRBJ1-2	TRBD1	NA	TGTGCCAGCAGCGAGAAGGACAGGGTCGATGGCTACACCTTC	CASSEKDRVDGYTF
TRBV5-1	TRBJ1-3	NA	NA	TGCGCCAGCAGCTTGGGACAGTCCTCTGGAAACACCATATATTTT	CASSLGQSSGNTIYF
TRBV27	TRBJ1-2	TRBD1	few	TGTGCCAGCAGTCCTACAGGACAGGGGGGTAACTATGGCTACACCTTC	CASSPTGQGGNYGYTF
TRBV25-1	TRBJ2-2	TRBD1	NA	TGTGCCAGCAGTGGGGGACAGGGGAACACCGGGGAGCTGTTTTTT	CASSGGQGNTGELFF
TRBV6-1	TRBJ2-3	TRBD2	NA	TGTGCCAGCAGTGAAGGCGGGGGGGCGACAGATACGCAGTATTTT	CASSEGGGATDTQYF
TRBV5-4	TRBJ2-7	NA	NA	TGTGCCAGCAGCTTGGAAGGGCGCAGGGACGAGCAGTACTTC	CASSLEGRRDEQYF
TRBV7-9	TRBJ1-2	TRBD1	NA	TGTTCCAGCAGCCTACAGACAGGGCCTGTGGGTGGCTACACCTTC	CSSSLQTGPVGGYTF
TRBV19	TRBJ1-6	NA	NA	TGTGCCAGTACCCCCGGGACACAGTTTTCACCCCTCCACTTT	CASTPGTQFSPLHF
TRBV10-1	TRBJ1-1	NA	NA	TGCGCCAGCAGCAGAAGCCTGGATCGACAAACTGAAGCTTTCTTT	CASSRSLDRQTEAFF
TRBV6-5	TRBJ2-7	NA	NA	TGTGCCAGCAGCCCGACAGTTCCCTACGAGCAGTACTTC	CASSPTVPYEQYF
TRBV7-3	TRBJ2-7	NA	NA	TGTGCCAGCGCTTTAAGGAGCTCCTACGAGCAGTACTTC	CASALRSSYEQYF
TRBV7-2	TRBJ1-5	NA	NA	TGTGCCAGCAGCCCGGACAGACGCAATCAGCCCCAGCATTTT	CASSPDRRNQPQHF
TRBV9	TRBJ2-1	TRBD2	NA	TGTGCCAGCCAGCGGGGGGGACTAGCGGGGGGTTATGAGCAGTTCTTC	CASQRGGLAGGYEQFF
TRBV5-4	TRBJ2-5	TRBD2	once	TGTGCCAGCAGTCTGGGGAGCGCCGGGGGGGAGACCCAGTACTTC	CASSLGSAGGETQYF
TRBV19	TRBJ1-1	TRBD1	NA	TGTGCCAGTAGTCTACTGAGGACAGGGAGAATGACTGAAGCTTTCTTT	CASSLLRTGRMTEAFF
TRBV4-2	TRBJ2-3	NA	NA	TGTGCCAGCAGCCAAGTAGGCGGGGATCGCACAGATACGCAGTATTTT	CASSQVGGDRTDTQYF
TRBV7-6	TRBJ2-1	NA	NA	TGTGCCAGCAGCTTAGGGGCCGATTCAGGGAATGAGCAGTTCTTC	CASSLGADSGNEQFF
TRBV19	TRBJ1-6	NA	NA	TGTGCCAGTACCCCTGAGGGGACTGGCAATTCACCCCTCCACTTT	CASTPEGTGNSPLHF
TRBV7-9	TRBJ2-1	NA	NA	TGTGCCAGCAGCTTAGCAACGGGAGATGAGCAGTTCTTC	CASSLATGDEQFF
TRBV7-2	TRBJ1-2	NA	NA	TGTGCCAGCAGCTCACTTAGAGCGGCGTATGGCTACACCTTC	CASSSLRAAYGYTF
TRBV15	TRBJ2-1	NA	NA	TGTGCCACCAGCAGAGATCTTGGGGGCGGGAGTGGCTCCTACAATGAGCAGTTCTTC	CATSRDLGGGSGSYNEQFF
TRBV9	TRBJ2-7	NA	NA	TGTGCCAGCAGCGTAGATGAGGGCGCCTACTCCTACGAGCAGTACTTC	CASSVDEGAYSYEQYF
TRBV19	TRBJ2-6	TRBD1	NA	TGTGCCAGCGGGACAGCTGGTTCTGGGGCCAACGTCCTGACTTTC	CASGTAGSGANVLTF
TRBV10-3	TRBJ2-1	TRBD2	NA	TGTGCCATCAGTGGAGCGGGAGGAGGGAATGAGCAGTTCTTC	CAISGAGGGNEQFF
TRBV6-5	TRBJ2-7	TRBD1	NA	TGTGCCAGCAGCATGGGACAGCCGATCTCCTACGAGCAGTACTTC	CASSMGQPISYEQYF
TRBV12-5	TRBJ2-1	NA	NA	TGTGCTAGTGGTTTGAGGGGATCCTACAATGAGCAGTTCTTC	CASGLRGSYNEQFF
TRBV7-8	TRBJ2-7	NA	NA	TGTGCCAGCAGCCGACAACCGGCGAGACAGAACTCCTACGAGCAGTACTTC	CASSRQPARQNSYEQYF
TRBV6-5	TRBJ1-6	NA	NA	TGTGCCAGCAGTTACGGACAGTTGGGATCACCCCTCCACTTT	CASSYGQLGSPLHF
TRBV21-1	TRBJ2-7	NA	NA	TGTGCCAGCAGCACCGGGGTCTCCTACGAGCAGTACTTC	CASSTGVSYEQYF
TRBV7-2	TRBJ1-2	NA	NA	TGTGCCAGCAGCCCACCCGCGGACAGCGGCTACACCTTC	CASSPPADSGYTF